Below, one TCR beta chain is given with its context. Antigen: not known. The data belong to a study of CD8 T cells in ankylosing spondylitis. By quantitative 5'-RACE with molecular barcodes, the TCR beta libraries were made. TCRdb recomputed calls from the 5' RACE reads with MiXCR, one row per CDR3 protein. This sample has some 800,000 distinct CDR3 sequences, with 12% found just once. General observations from the study: Disease-associated clonotypes exhibited CD8+ identity and were relatively infrequent in peripheral blood. What seemed typical of ankylosing spondylitis blood was a TCR beta motif built from about eight highly homologous variants.

The CDR3 contains 15 residues. Trimming pared 0 bases from V and 4 bases from J, leaving 16 bases between. Looked up from germline, CDR1 is DFQATT and CDR2 is SNEGSKA (reference sequence). Sequenced: blood, either unsorted or a sorted T cell fraction (not recorded which). The source of this sequence is a male donor with ankylosing spondylitis. V usage is TRBV20-1 and J usage is TRBJ2-7; either TRBD1 or TRBD2 may fit D (6 bases each). CDR3 coding DNA: TGCAGTGCTAGAGATATGGCGACAGGAGGGTACGAGCAGTACTTC. Translated, it gives CSARDMATGGYEQYF.